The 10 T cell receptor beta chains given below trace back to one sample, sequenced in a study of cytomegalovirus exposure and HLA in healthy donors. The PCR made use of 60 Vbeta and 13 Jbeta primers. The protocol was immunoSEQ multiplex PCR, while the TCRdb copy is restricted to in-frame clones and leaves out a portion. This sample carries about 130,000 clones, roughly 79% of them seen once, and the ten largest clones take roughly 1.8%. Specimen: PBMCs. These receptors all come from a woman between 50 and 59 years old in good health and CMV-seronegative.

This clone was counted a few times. The CDR3 bases are TGTGCCAGCAGTACACGGACAGGTCTCGAGACCCAGTACTTC. Amino acid sequence: CASSTRTGLETQYF. The chain uses TRBV28 and TRBJ2-5; TRBD1 agrees at 7 bases. The germline V gene has CDR1 MDHEN and CDR2 SYDVKM. CDR3 length equals 14 residues. V shed 5 bases, J shed 5 bases, and the junction held 8 bases outside the gene matches.

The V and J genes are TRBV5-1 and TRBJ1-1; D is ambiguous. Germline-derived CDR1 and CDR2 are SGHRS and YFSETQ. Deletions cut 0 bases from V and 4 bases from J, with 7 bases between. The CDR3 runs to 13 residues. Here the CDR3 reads CASSLETVTEAFF. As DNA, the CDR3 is TGCGCCAGCAGCTTGGAAACAGTCACTGAAGCTTTCTTT.

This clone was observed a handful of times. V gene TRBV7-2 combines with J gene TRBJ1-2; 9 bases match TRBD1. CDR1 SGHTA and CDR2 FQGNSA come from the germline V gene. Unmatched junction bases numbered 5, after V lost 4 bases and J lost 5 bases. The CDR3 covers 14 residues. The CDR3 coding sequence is TGTGCCAGCAGCTCCCGACAGGGGGTTTATGGCTACACCTTC. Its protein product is CASSSRQGVYGYTF. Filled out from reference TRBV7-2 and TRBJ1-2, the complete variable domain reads GAGVSQSPSNKVTEKGKDVELRCDPISGHTALYWYRQSLGQGLEFLIYFQGNSAPDKSGLPSDRFSAERTGGSVSTLTIQRTQQEDSAVYLCASSSRQGVYGYTFGSGTRLTVV.

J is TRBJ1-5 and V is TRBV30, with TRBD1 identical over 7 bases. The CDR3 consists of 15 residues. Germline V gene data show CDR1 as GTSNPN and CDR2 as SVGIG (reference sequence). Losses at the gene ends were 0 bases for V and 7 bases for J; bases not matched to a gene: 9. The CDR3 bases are TGTGCCTGGAGTGTAGTCGACAGGGCGGGACAGCCCCAGCATTTT. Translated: CAWSVVDRAGQPQHF.

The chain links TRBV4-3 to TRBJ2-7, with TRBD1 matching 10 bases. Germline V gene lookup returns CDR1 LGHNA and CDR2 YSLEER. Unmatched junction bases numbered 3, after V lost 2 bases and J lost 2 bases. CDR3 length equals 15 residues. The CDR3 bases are TGCGCCAGCAGCCAATGGACAGGGGGGACCTACGAGCAGTACTTC. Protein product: CASSQWTGGTYEQYF.

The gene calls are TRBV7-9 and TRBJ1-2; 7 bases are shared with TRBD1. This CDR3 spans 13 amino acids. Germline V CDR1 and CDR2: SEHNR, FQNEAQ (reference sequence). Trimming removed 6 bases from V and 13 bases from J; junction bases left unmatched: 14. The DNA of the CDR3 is TGTGCCAGCAGGGATGACAGGGATCCTCTGGGCACCTTC. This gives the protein CASRDDRDPLGTF.

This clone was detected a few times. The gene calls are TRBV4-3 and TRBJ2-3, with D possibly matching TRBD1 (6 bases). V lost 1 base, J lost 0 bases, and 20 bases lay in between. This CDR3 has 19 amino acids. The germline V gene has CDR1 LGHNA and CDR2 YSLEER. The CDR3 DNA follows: TGCGCCAGCAGCCAAGCGGACAGTTCGAGTGCGTGGAGCACAGATACGCAGTATTTT. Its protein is CASSQADSSSAWSTDTQYF.

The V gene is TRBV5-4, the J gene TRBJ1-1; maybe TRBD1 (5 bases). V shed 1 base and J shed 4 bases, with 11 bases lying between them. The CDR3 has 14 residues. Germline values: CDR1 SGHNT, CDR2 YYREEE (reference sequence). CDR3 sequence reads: CASSLNRGGTEAFF. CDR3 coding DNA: TGTGCCAGCAGCTTGAATCGGGGGGGCACTGAAGCTTTCTTT.

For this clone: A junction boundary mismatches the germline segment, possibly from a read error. CDR3 residues: CAGRTGRTTNEKLFF. CDR3 DNA sequence: TGTGCCGGGAGGACAGGGCGAACAACTAATGAAAAACTGTTTTTT. This chain uses TRBV30 with TRBJ1-4, with 8 positions matching TRBD1. CDR1 and CDR2 (germline): GTSNPN, SVGIG (reference sequence). The CDR3 is made up of 15 amino acids.

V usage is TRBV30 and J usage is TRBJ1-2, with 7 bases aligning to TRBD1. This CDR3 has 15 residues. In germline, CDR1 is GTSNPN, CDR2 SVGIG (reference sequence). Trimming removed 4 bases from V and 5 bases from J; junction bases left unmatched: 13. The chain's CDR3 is CAWTTGTAAGYGYTF. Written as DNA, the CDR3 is TGTGCCTGGACCACCGGGACAGCAGCCGGGTATGGCTACACCTTC.